The sequence of this TCR beta chain was determined in a study of T cell clonotyping in hematopoietic cell transplantation. General observations from the study: No sorting was done, leaving CD4 and CD8 contributions mixed. Recipient TCR diversity dropped after transplant; expanded clonotypes rose from day 30 to 180.

Libraries were prepared by immunoSEQ multiplex PCR; TCRdb keeps only in-frame clonotypes and omits some of them. This table holds some 40,000 clones, about 85% found once. This clone was detected once. Its antigen is not known. V shed 6 bases and J shed 3 bases, with 18 bases lying between them. Per germline, CDR1 MDHEN and CDR2 SYDVKM. This CDR3 is 16 amino acids long. The time point: recipient sample about 28 days before transplant, after cytoreduction. Recipients were bled about 28 days pretransplant and at posttransplant days 30, 100, 180. The specimen comprised peripheral blood mononuclear cells, sampled before stem cell transplant. The source of this sequence is a man in his 60s with acute myeloid leukemia. Some clones in this sample may be carry-over from other donors' samples. The chain has TRBV28 and TRBJ1-5; D ambiguous. CDR3 coding DNA: TGTGCCAGCAGGTCCCTTCCGGGTGAGGACAATCAGCCCCAGCATTTT. Translating it yields CASRSLPGEDNQPQHF.